These 27 T cell receptor beta chains were sequenced from one sample in a study of HIV-infected patients and healthy controls (dated by TCRdb to between 2013 and 2015). Follow-up blood from HIV-infected patients was collected roughly three months, about 14 weeks, after antiretroviral therapy began. Whole blood was used without cell fractionation, so the repertoire reflected all unsorted peripheral T cells. The library was built by means of 5' RACE. Sequenced using an Illumina MiSeq. 500 ng RNA was reverse transcribed with SuperScript III using primers against the alpha and beta constant regions. Separate libraries for the alpha and beta chains were generated through chain-specific third strand synthesis that incorporated multiplexing indices. In-frame beta chains were kept once TCRdb had trimmed the public reads at Q25 with fastp and called clones with MiXCR. Each entry is one CDR3 protein sequence, shown with its most common DNA and genes. This sample gives 6,500 to 10,000 distinct CDR3 sequences in total; 8.7% of them show up just once. The ten largest clonotypes hold around a fifth of the sample.

This specimen was blood, taken during antiretroviral therapy. These receptors all stem from an adult with HIV infection.

This clonotype is labeled as medium-sized. This chain links TRBV5-1 with TRBJ2-2, with unresolved D. The CDR3 extends over 15 amino acids. The V end was cut by 0 bases, the J end by 7 bases, with 13 bases between. Per germline, CDR1 SGHRS and CDR2 YFSETQ. CDR3: CASSLGLVDGGELFF. CDR3 nucleotide sequence: TGCGCCAGCAGCTTGGGGCTGGTCGATGGCGGGGAGCTGTTTTTT.

In this sample, this clonotype turned up many times. The CDR3 is CASSLGGGNTYEQYF. DNA for the CDR3: TGTGCCAGCAGTTTAGGCGGGGGAAACACCTACGAGCAGTACTTC. The gene calls are TRBV12-3 or TRBV12-4 and TRBJ2-7, with 7 positions matching TRBD2. V dropped 1 base and J dropped 2; count of bases not matched to a gene: 5. The CDR3 sequence is 15 residues long.

This clonotype was picked up many times. The V and J genes are TRBV12-5 and TRBJ1-5; possibly TRBD1 for D (5 bases). The germline V and J ends were trimmed by 6 bases and 9 bases, with 21 bases remaining between them. The V gene's germline CDR1 is LGHNT and CDR2 FRNRAP. This CDR3 has 15 amino acids. Written as DNA, the CDR3 is TGTGCTAGTGGCTCCGGCCCGACAGTGCTTTGGCCCCAGCATTTT. It translates to CASGSGPTVLWPQHF.

This clonotype is medium-sized in the sample. V is TRBV4-2 and J is TRBJ1-6, with D possibly being TRBD1 (6 bases). This CDR3 comprises 15 residues. Deletions cut 0 bases from V and 8 bases from J, with 11 bases between. CDR1 and CDR2 (germline): LGHNA, YNFKEQ. CDR3: CASSQDWQGYSPLHF. CDR3 in DNA: TGTGCCAGCAGCCAAGATTGGCAGGGGTATTCACCCCTCCACTTT.

This clonotype was found many times. The J gene is TRBJ1-4, the V gene TRBV21-1; TRBD1 is taken as the D call from the table, unchecked against the DNA. TRBV21-1 represents a pseudogene. The CDR3 has 11 amino acids. The CDR3 sequence: CASSPGEKLFF. In DNA form, the CDR3 reads TGTGCCAGCAGCCCGGGGGAAAAACTGTTTTTT.

The rearrangement uses TRBV21-1 and TRBJ2-6. TRBV21-1 is a listed pseudogene. CDR3 length equals 16 residues. The CDR3 bases are TGTGCCAGCAGCAAAAAGAACCCCTCTGGGGCCAACGTCCTGACTTTC. Its protein product is CASSKKNPSGANVLTF.

CDR3 in DNA: TGTGCCAGCAGTGAACTGGGGACGGGCGCTGAAGCTTTCTTT. Translating gives CASSELGTGAEAFF. The chain couples TRBV6-1 to TRBJ1-1, with D possibly being TRBD1 (5 bases). Germline CDR1 reads MNHNS; CDR2 reads SASEGT. Trimming pared 2 bases from V and 6 bases from J, leaving 13 bases between. CDR3 length equals 14 residues.

This clonotype was found a few times. The rearrangement links TRBV3-1 to TRBJ1-2; possible D gene TRBD1, 5 bases. There are 14 residues in the CDR3. Deletions cut 3 bases from V and 4 bases from J, with 12 bases between. Germline-derived CDR1 and CDR2 are LGHDT and YNNKEL (reference sequence). The CDR3 region is CASSQIGTAYGYTF. In DNA form, the CDR3 reads TGTGCCAGCAGCCAGATCGGGACGGCCTATGGCTACACCTTC.

This clonotype is medium-sized by share. The chain has TRBV3-1 and TRBJ2-1; the D gene could be TRBD1 or TRBD2 (5 bases each). The CDR3 totals 16 residues. The ends were cut back, 1 base at V and 5 bases at J, with 15 bases in the middle. Germline CDR1 and CDR2: LGHDT and YNNKEL (reference sequence). The CDR3: CASSQVGRILNNEQFF. In DNA form, the CDR3 reads TGTGCCAGCAGCCAAGTGGGACGGATCCTAAACAATGAGCAGTTCTTC.

This clonotype occurred many times. V usage is TRBV12-3 or TRBV12-4 and J usage is TRBJ1-6, with D unclear. The V and J ends lost 6 bases and 10 bases respectively, with 13 bases between them. CDR3 length equals 13 residues. The CDR3 spells CASSPQVESPLHF. For the CDR3, the DNA is TGTGCCAGCAGCCCTCAGGTGGAGTCACCCCTCCACTTT.

By share, this clonotype ranks as medium-sized. The chain uses TRBV18 and TRBJ1-5; D not certain. CDR1 is KGHSH, CDR2 LQKENI, per germline. V was cut by 5 bases and J by 7 bases, with 12 bases left in between. CDR3 length: 13 amino acids. CDR3 nucleotides: TGTGCCAGCTCAGGGGTGGAGGGACAGCCCCAGCATTTT. This translates into CASSGVEGQPQHF.

This clonotype has a count of ten or more. The rearrangement joins TRBV3-1 to TRBJ2-1; TRBD2 matches at 7 bases. The ends lost 0 bases at V and 4 bases at J; junction bases unmatched: 9. CDR1 is LGHDT and CDR2 is YNNKEL in the germline V gene (reference sequence). The CDR3 is made up of 17 amino acids. This CDR3 is CASSQEFGGGSYNEQFF. The CDR3 DNA sequence: TGTGCCAGCAGCCAAGAGTTTGGCGGGGGATCTTACAATGAGCAGTTCTTC.

In this sample, this clonotype is medium-sized. CDR3: CASSALDDAYEQYF. In DNA, the CDR3 is TGTGCCAGCAGCGCTTTGGACGATGCCTACGAGCAGTACTTC. This chain connects TRBV7-9 to TRBJ2-7; D unclear. V lost 5 bases to trimming and J lost 2 bases, with 13 bases between them. Per germline, CDR1 SEHNR and CDR2 FQNEAQ (reference sequence). This CDR3 spans 14 amino acids.

This clonotype was counted ten times or more. The gene calls are TRBV4-1 and TRBJ1-6; 7 positions match TRBD1. The CDR3 sequence is 19 residues long. Losses at the gene ends were 0 bases for V and 7 bases for J; bases not matched to a gene: 15. The V gene's germline CDR1 is MGHRA and CDR2 YSYEKL. The CDR3 region is CASSQDRDRVEGSNSPLHF. CDR3 DNA: TGCGCCAGCAGCCAAGATCGCGACAGGGTAGAAGGTAGCAATTCACCCCTCCACTTT.

The table lists this clonotype with many counts. The chain recombines TRBV29-1 with TRBJ1-1; D not certain. The V and J ends lost 3 bases and 1 base respectively, with 12 bases between them. The CDR3 runs to 14 residues. CDR1 and CDR2 from the germline V gene are SQVTM and ANQGSEA. CDR3 sequence reads: CSVDRGSSNTEAFF. The DNA of the CDR3 is TGCAGCGTTGACCGTGGCAGCTCGAACACTGAAGCTTTCTTT.

This clonotype was seen many times. The chain recombines TRBV24-1 with TRBJ2-1; D gene ambiguous. Germline V gene lookup returns CDR1 KGHDR and CDR2 SFDVKD. The CDR3 contains 14 residues. Trimming left V 3 bases short and J 5 bases short, with 10 bases between. CDR3 DNA sequence: TGTGCCACCAGTGATGGTGCGGTCCACAATGAGCAGTTCTTC. Protein sequence: CATSDGAVHNEQFF.

As to this clonotype: A single base separates this from a much larger clone, so it may be a read error. This chain links TRBV24-1 with TRBJ1-5; D possibly corresponds to TRBD1 (6 bases). This CDR3 region has 13 residues. Germline CDR1 reads KGHDR; CDR2 reads SFDVKD. CDR3 region: CATLHPGAQPKHF. The CDR3 DNA reads as TGTGCCACCCTACATCCGGGGGCTCAGCCCAAGCATTTT.

This clonotype was observed a handful of times. The genes are TRBV6-6 and TRBJ2-7, with 7 bases lining up with TRBD1. V lost 6 bases and J lost 2; bases outside the gene matches: 16. This CDR3 comprises 17 residues. Germline V gene data show CDR1 as MNHNY and CDR2 as SVGAGI (reference sequence). The CDR3 here is CASRRTGESILTYEQYV. The CDR3 region has the DNA TGTGCCAGCAGACGGACAGGCGAATCAATCCTTACCTACGAGCAGTACGTC.

This clonotype was found many times. The rearrangement links TRBV14 to TRBJ2-2; no clear D. The CDR3 is 18 residues long. V dropped 0 bases and J dropped 0 bases, with 14 bases sitting between them. In germline, CDR1 is SGHDN, CDR2 FVKESK. The CDR3 sequence is CASSQENSFVANTGELFF. The CDR3 DNA is TGTGCCAGCAGCCAAGAGAACTCCTTCGTCGCGAACACCGGGGAGCTGTTTTTT.

This clonotype was observed at least ten times. The V and J genes are TRBV29-1 and TRBJ1-1; D unresolved. Germline V gene data show CDR1 as SQVTM and CDR2 as ANQGSEA. The CDR3 loop spans 13 amino acids. V shed 3 bases and J shed 0 bases, with 8 bases lying between them. CDR3 region: CSVDLVLNTEAFF. The CDR3 DNA reads as TGCAGCGTTGATCTGGTTTTGAACACTGAAGCTTTCTTT.

This clonotype was recorded many times. This rearrangement joins TRBV6-5 to TRBJ1-2, with TRBD1 as a possible D gene (6 bases). Per germline, CDR1 MNHEY and CDR2 SVGAGI. CDR3 length: 13 amino acids. The V end was cut by 5 bases, the J end by 7 bases, with 14 bases between. The CDR3, as DNA: TGTGCCAGCAGTAACAGGGCCCGAGGTGGCTACACCTTC. It encodes CASSNRARGGYTF.

Judged by abundance, this clonotype is medium-sized. CDR3 protein: CASSPESQETQYF. The CDR3 DNA is TGTGCCAGCAGCCCCGAGAGCCAAGAGACCCAGTACTTC. The chain links TRBV3-1 to TRBJ2-5, with D unclear. With 4 bases removed from V and 1 base from J, the gap between germline ends came to 7 bases. The CDR3 consists of 13 residues. Per germline, CDR1 LGHDT and CDR2 YNNKEL (reference sequence).

This clonotype came up many times. This sequence joins TRBV4-1 and TRBJ1-3; D unresolved. Germline CDR1 and CDR2: MGHRA and YSYEKL. The CDR3 runs 14 residues. Trimming left V 4 bases short and J 0 bases short, with 7 bases between. The CDR3, as DNA: TGCGCCAGCAGCCTCCGCCCCTCTGGAAACACCATATATTTT. This sequence encodes CASSLRPSGNTIYF.

Relative to its sample, this clonotype is medium-sized (0.01 to 0.1%). The chain employs TRBV9 and TRBJ2-3, with D tentatively TRBD1 (6 bases). V was shortened by 4 bases and J by 0 bases, with 12 bases between the two germline ends. The CDR3 spans 15 residues. Looked up from germline, CDR1 is SGDLS and CDR2 is YYNGEE. CDR3 DNA: TGTGCCAGCAGCACCTGGACAGCTAGCACAGATACGCAGTATTTT. Translating gives CASSTWTASTDTQYF.

This clonotype was picked up many times. The V gene is TRBV5-5, the J gene TRBJ1-4; 7 bases match TRBD1. CDR1 and CDR2 (germline): SGHKS, YYEKEE (reference sequence). The CDR3 is made up of 14 amino acids. V shed 0 bases and J 8 bases; nucleotides not matched to a gene: 4. CDR3 nucleotide sequence: TGTGCCAGCAGCTTGGACAGGGGAAAGGAAAAACTGTTTTTT. It translates to CASSLDRGKEKLFF.

The table lists this clonotype with a few counts. This chain links TRBV2 with TRBJ1-2; D is ambiguous. Germline lookup yields CDR1 SNHLY and CDR2 FYNNEI. The CDR3 runs to 14 residues. V lost 3 bases to trimming and J lost 4 bases, with 12 bases between them. DNA of the CDR3: TGTGCCAGCAGTGAGAGTTGGGTGTCCTATGGCTACACCTTC. It encodes CASSESWVSYGYTF.

This clonotype came up many times. The chain uses TRBV29-1 and TRBJ1-1; D is possibly TRBD1 (5 bases). Deletions cut 6 bases from V and 4 bases from J, with 15 bases between. CDR3 length: 13 amino acids. Germline assignment: CDR1 SQVTM and CDR2 ANQGSEA. As DNA, the CDR3 is TGCAGCGTCCGCGACCAGGGTGGCACTGAAGCTTTCTTT. Protein: CSVRDQGGTEAFF.